Listed here are 20 T cell receptor beta chains from one sample, sequenced in a study of blood T cell repertoires in COVID-19. Libraries were prepared by immunoSEQ multiplex PCR; TCRdb keeps only in-frame clonotypes and omits some of them. The sample yields hundreds of thousands of clones, about 88% seen once. Sequenced input: PBMCs or T cells enriched from blood (not recorded which). The receptor source for this set is a woman between 45 and 60 years old who had recovered from COVID-19.

J is TRBJ1-1 and V is TRBV2, with D maybe TRBD1 (5 bases). The CDR3 has 13 amino acids. The V gene lost 5 bases and the J gene lost 4 bases, with 11 bases spanning the gap. Germline V gives CDR1 SNHLY, CDR2 FYNNEI. In DNA form, the CDR3 reads TGTGCCAGCAGTCCAGACAGAGGCACTGAAGCTTTCTTT. Translated: CASSPDRGTEAFF.

The rearrangement joins TRBV2 to TRBJ1-4; TRBD1 is a possible D gene (5 bases). CDR1 is SNHLY and CDR2 is FYNNEI in the germline V gene. This CDR3 has 15 residues. The V and J ends lost 6 bases and 3 bases respectively, with 14 bases between them. The CDR3 region has the DNA TGTGCCAGCAGCGGCGGGGGGAGGCCTAATGAAAAACTGTTTTTT. Protein product: CASSGGGRPNEKLFF.

This clone was counted a single time. The chain carries TRBV6-5 and TRBJ2-7, with a tentative D call TRBD1 (6 bases). The ends were cut back, 7 bases at V and 2 bases at J, with 15 bases in the middle. CDR3 size: 14 residues. Germline-derived CDR1 and CDR2 are MNHEY and SVGAGI. DNA for the CDR3: TGTGCCAGCAATACCGGGACAACCACCTACGAGCAGTACTTC. Residues: CASNTGTTTYEQYF.

This rearrangement joins TRBV28 to TRBJ2-3; 7 bases align to TRBD2. With 7 bases clipped from V and 5 bases from J, the junction kept 9 bases outside the gene matches. The germline V gene encodes CDR1 MDHEN and CDR2 SYDVKM. CDR3 size: 14 residues. CDR3 nucleotide sequence: TGTGCCAGCACCCGTGGGGGGGGTGGAGATACGCAGTATTTT. Translating gives CASTRGGGGDTQYF.

The chain links TRBV7-6 to TRBJ2-2; D might be TRBD2 (5 bases). The length of the CDR3 is 17 residues. Germline values: CDR1 SGHVS, CDR2 FNYEAQ. Trimming left V 4 bases short and J 1 base short, with 16 bases between. The CDR3 spells CASSYYHGVGNTGELFF. The CDR3 DNA sequence: TGTGCCAGCAGCTACTATCACGGGGTCGGGAACACCGGGGAGCTGTTTTTT.

The rearrangement joins TRBV27 to TRBJ1-3; D unresolved. Trimming removed 5 bases from V and 2 bases from J, with 10 bases in between. There are 14 residues in the CDR3. Germline values: CDR1 MNHEY, CDR2 SMNVEV (reference sequence). The CDR3 loop reads CASSPTGTGNTIYF. Written as DNA, the CDR3 is TGTGCCAGCAGTCCGACGGGAACTGGAAACACCATATATTTT.

V usage is TRBV11-2 and J usage is TRBJ1-2; 7 positions agree with TRBD1. From germline, CDR1 is SGHAT and CDR2 FQNNGV. The trim removed 2 bases at V and 0 bases at J, leaving 6 bases unmatched. This CDR3 has 16 amino acids. CDR3 loop: CASSLRQGGTNYGYTF. DNA for the CDR3: TGTGCCAGCAGCTTAAGACAGGGAGGTACTAACTATGGCTACACCTTC.

The chain recombines TRBV28 with TRBJ1-5; D uncertain. This CDR3 spans 13 amino acids. Germline-derived CDR1 and CDR2 are MDHEN and SYDVKM. V was shortened by 6 bases and J by 3 bases, with 9 bases between the two germline ends. The CDR3 loop reads CASSEGFNQPQHF. The CDR3 DNA reads as TGTGCCAGCAGCGAGGGCTTCAATCAGCCCCAGCATTTT.

The chain joins TRBV18 to TRBJ2-7, with 7 nucleotides matching TRBD1. The germline V gene has CDR1 KGHSH and CDR2 LQKENI. The CDR3 has 16 residues. Germline trimming cut 4 bases from V and 0 bases from J; bases unmatched to any gene: 9. CDR3 nucleotide sequence: TGTGCCAGCTCACTTATCCCGGGACAGAGCTCCTACGAGCAGTACTTC. It specifies CASSLIPGQSSYEQYF.

This chain uses TRBV14 with TRBJ1-2; possibly TRBD1 for D (5 bases). The CDR3 contains 15 residues. Germline CDR1 reads SGHDN; CDR2 reads FVKESK. Trimming shortened V by 1 base and J by 4 bases, and 13 bases separated the two germline ends. CDR3 loop: CASSQGARTLYGYTF. For the CDR3, the DNA is TGTGCCAGCAGCCAAGGCGCCCGGACACTCTATGGCTACACCTTC.

This sequence joins TRBV20-1 and TRBJ2-1; D is perhaps TRBD2 (5 bases). The CDR3 sequence is 11 residues long. Germline V gene sequence: CDR1 DFQATT, CDR2 SNEGSKA (reference sequence). The V gene lost 3 bases and the J gene lost 13 bases, with 13 bases spanning the gap. The CDR3 protein is CSARPDYHQFF. CDR3 in DNA: TGCAGTGCTAGGCCCGACTACCACCAGTTCTTC.

Concerning this clone: The germline gene is not matched at one end of the junction; a read error may be the cause. This sequence joins TRBV11-2 and TRBJ1-2, with a tentative D call TRBD1 (5 bases). The CDR3 is 11 amino acids. Germline assignment: CDR1 SGHAT and CDR2 FQNNGV. The CDR3 DNA reads as TGTGCCAGCAGCTTAGAGGACATGAATTACTTC. Translating gives CASSLEDMNYF. Combining the CDR3 with reference TRBV11-2 and TRBJ1-2 gives the whole variable domain EAGVAQSPRYKIIEKRQSVAFWCNPISGHATLYWYQQILGQGPKLLIQFQNNGVVDDSQLPKDRFSAERLKGVDSTLKIQPAKLEDSAVYLCASSLEDMNYFGSGTRLTVV.

V is TRBV7-2 and J is TRBJ1-6; no definite D call. Germline CDR1 reads SGHTA; CDR2 reads FQGNSA. The CDR3 sequence is 15 residues long. V lost 1 base and J lost 8, with 12 bases in between. CDR3 nucleotide sequence: TGTGCCAGCAGCTTAGACAGAAACAGATATTCACCCCTCCACTTT. Translating it yields CASSLDRNRYSPLHF.

The chain is built from TRBV6-2 or TRBV6-3 and TRBJ1-1; 9 bases are a match to TRBD1. There are 17 residues in the CDR3. V lost 5 bases and J lost 1; bases outside the gene matches: 11. CDR1 MNHEY and CDR2 SVGEGT come from the germline V gene. The CDR3 spells CASSTATYRGPNTEAFF. The CDR3 nucleotides read TGTGCCAGCAGTACGGCTACTTACAGGGGGCCGAACACTGAAGCTTTCTTT.

The chain couples TRBV27 to TRBJ1-1; TRBD1 might be the D (6 bases). Germline V gene sequence: CDR1 MNHEY, CDR2 SMNVEV (reference sequence). V was pared by 6 bases and J by 5 bases, with 13 bases between. The CDR3 has 13 residues. In nucleotides, the CDR3 is TGTGCCAGCAGCTCTACAGGGATGACTGAAGCTTTCTTT. Translation: CASSSTGMTEAFF.

V and J are TRBV9 and TRBJ2-6, with 8 bases lining up with TRBD2. CDR3 length: 17 residues. Germline loops: CDR1 SGDLS, CDR2 YYNGEE. Unmatched junction bases numbered 8, after V lost 6 bases and J lost 0 bases. The CDR3 loop is CASTKSGGISGANVLTF. The CDR3 DNA follows: TGTGCCAGCACCAAATCGGGGGGGATCTCTGGGGCCAACGTCCTGACTTTC. The variable domain in full, completed from reference TRBV9 and TRBJ2-6, reads DSGVTQTPKHLITATGQRVTLRCSPRSGDLSVYWYQQSLDQGLQFLIQYYNGEERAKGNILERFSAQQFPDLHSELNLSSLELGDSALYFCASTKSGGISGANVLTFGAGSRLTVL.

The J gene is TRBJ2-3, the V gene TRBV9, with 11 bases lining up with TRBD1. The V gene end was trimmed by 2 bases and the J gene end by 5 bases; junction bases not matched to a gene: 7. This CDR3 comprises 16 residues. CDR1 is SGDLS and CDR2 is YYNGEE in the germline V gene. CDR3: CASSVVGQGARDTQYF. For the CDR3, the DNA is TGTGCCAGCAGCGTCGTAGGACAGGGGGCGAGAGATACGCAGTATTTT.

This chain links TRBV28 with TRBJ1-1; D is undetermined. CDR1 MDHEN and CDR2 SYDVKM come from the germline V gene. Trimming took off 7 bases at V and 1 base at J, with 10 bases between the two ends. The CDR3 runs to 13 residues. For the CDR3, the DNA is TGTGCCAGCATAGATTCACGGAACACTGAAGCTTTCTTT. This encodes CASIDSRNTEAFF.

The chain has TRBV7-2 and TRBJ2-6, with 8 bases matching TRBD1. Per the germline V gene, CDR1 is SGHTA and CDR2 is FQGNSA. The CDR3 runs 16 residues. The ends lost 4 bases at V and 1 base at J; junction bases unmatched: 3. The CDR3 nucleotides are TGTGCCAGCAGCTCAACAGGGGGATCTGGGGCCAACGTCCTGACTTTC. Translation gives CASSSTGGSGANVLTF.

This clone was counted between two and nine times. CDR3 loop: CASSLTGGQPQHF. CDR3 nucleotides: TGTGCCAGCAGCTTAACGGGAGGTCAGCCCCAGCATTTT. The chain combines TRBV7-3 with TRBJ1-5; no clear D. From germline, CDR1 is SGHTA and CDR2 FQGTGA. Trimming removed 0 bases at V and 6 bases at J, with 6 bases between. The CDR3 sequence is 13 residues long.